This T cell receptor beta chain is from a study of blood T cells in healthy people across ages. As for the study in general: Template switching retrieved approximately one barcoded beta molecule for each two T cells. Study conclusions and caveats: More naive CD4+ cells and higher diversity marked long-lived donors relative to aged donors. Any changes in expanded clonotypes were possibly confounded, as donor CMV status remained unknown.

Healthy Caucasians from Russia aged about 6 to 90 served as donors. As to this clonotype: The antigen is undetermined.

A J-beta primer mix and a sample-barcoded 5' primer were used in a second PCR of roughly 6 to 12 cycles. A single record per CDR3 protein comes from TCRdb applying MiXCR to the 5' RACE reads. The repertoire has 1,500,000 or so distinct CDR3 sequences, 55% to 75% of them found once; the top ten carry over 5.5%. The source material was blood. The TCR was taken from a man between 18 and 35 years old in good health.

DNA of the CDR3: TGCAGTGCTAGAGAGCGACTCTCTAACTATGGCTACACCTTC. This translates into CSARERLSNYGYTF. The chain recombines TRBV20-1 with TRBJ1-2; D is undetermined. The V and J ends lost 0 bases and 0 bases respectively, with 8 bases between them. The CDR3 spans 14 residues. From germline, CDR1 is DFQATT and CDR2 SNEGSKA (reference sequence).